What follows is one T cell receptor beta chain and its context. The target antigen is unknown. The record originates from a study of beta chain features in type 1 diabetes. Findings and caveats of the study: Patients showed naive, central memory and Treg TCRB repertoires that appeared more similar than those of healthy donors.

Trimming pared 6 bases from V and 0 bases from J, leaving 9 bases between. The CDR3 loop spans 13 amino acids. Looked up from germline, CDR1 is MNHNY and CDR2 is SVGAGI (reference sequence). Isolated RNA was reverse transcribed in full, so expressed TCRB transcripts were sequenced. Sequencing used immunoSEQ multiplex PCR; TCRdb keeps in-frame clones, though not all of them. Of roughly 450,000 clones in the sample, more than 9.5% were seen once. The sample comprised naive CD4+ T cells from blood. The receptor was derived from a woman younger than 30 in good health. The rearrangement joins TRBV6-6 to TRBJ2-7; D possibly corresponds to TRBD2 (5 bases). In DNA, the CDR3 is TGTGCCAGCAGGGCCCGGGACTCCTACGAGCAGTACTTC. It yields the protein CASRARDSYEQYF.